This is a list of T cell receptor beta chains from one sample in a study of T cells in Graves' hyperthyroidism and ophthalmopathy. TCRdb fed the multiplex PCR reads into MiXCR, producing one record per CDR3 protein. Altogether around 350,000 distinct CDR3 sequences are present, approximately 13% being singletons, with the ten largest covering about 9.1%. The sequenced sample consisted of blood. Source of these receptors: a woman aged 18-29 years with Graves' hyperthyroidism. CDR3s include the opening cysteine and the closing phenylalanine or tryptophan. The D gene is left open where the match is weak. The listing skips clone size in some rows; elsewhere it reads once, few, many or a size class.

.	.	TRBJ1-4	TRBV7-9	TGTGCCAGCAGCCCTGTGGTCACTTCTGAAAAACTGTTTTTT	CASSPVVTSEKLFF
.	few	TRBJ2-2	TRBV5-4	TGTGCCAGCAGCTTGGTGGCTCGGGGCACCGGGGAGCTGTTTTTT	CASSLVARGTGELFF
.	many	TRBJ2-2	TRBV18	TGTGCCAGCTCACCCCAGCAGGGGATGGGTGCCGGGGAGCTGTTTTTT	CASSPQQGMGAGELFF
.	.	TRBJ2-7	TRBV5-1	TGCGCCAGCAGCCCCTCTGGATTTGCCTACGAGCAGTACTTC	CASSPSGFAYEQYF
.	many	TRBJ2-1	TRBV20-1	TGCAGTGCTTCTGAGTTATACAATGAGCAGTTCTTC	CSASELYNEQFF
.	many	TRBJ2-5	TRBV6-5	TGTGCCAGCAGTTACCCTCCAGGCGGGACAGCAGGTGGAGAGACCCAGTACTTC	CASSYPPGGTAGGETQYF
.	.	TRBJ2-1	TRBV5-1	TGCGCCAGCAGCCCCCGCCCCGGGACGGAGATCTACAATGAGCAGTTCTTC	CASSPRPGTEIYNEQFF
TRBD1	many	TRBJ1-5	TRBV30	TGTGCCTGGAGTAGTGGGACAGCCTATCAGCCCCAGCATTTT	CAWSSGTAYQPQHF
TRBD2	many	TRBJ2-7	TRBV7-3	TGTGCCAGCAGCTTAGTTCCGGGACTATCCTACGAGCAGTACTTC	CASSLVPGLSYEQYF
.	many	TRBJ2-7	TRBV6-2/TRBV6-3	TGTGCCAGCAGCCTTAGCTTCTACGAGCAGTACTTC	CASSLSFYEQYF
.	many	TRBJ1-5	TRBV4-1	TGCGCCAGCAGCACTAACTCCTTTCCCAATCAGCCCCAGCATTTT	CASSTNSFPNQPQHF
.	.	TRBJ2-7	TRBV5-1	TGCGCCAGCAGCTTTGGGGGCGGGATATCCTACGAGCAGTACTTC	CASSFGGGISYEQYF
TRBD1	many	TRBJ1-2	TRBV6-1	TGTGCCAGCAGGACACCAGGGGGCGGCGTGGTGGGCTACACCTTC	CASRTPGGGVVGYTF
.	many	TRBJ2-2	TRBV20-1	TGCAGTGCCAGACCTTTGGACGGGGAGCTGTTTTTT	CSARPLDGELFF
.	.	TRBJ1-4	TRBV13	TGCGCCAGCAGCTCGAGAAGCGCAGCAACTAATGAAAAACTGTTTTTT	CASSSRSAATNEKLFF
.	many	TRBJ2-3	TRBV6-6	TGTGCCAGCAGTTACATGAGGGGAAGCACAGATACGCAGTATTTT	CASSYMRGSTDTQYF
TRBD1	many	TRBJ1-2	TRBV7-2	TGTGCCAGCAGCTTAGGGGCACAGGGGGCAAGCTATGGCTACACCTTC	CASSLGAQGASYGYTF
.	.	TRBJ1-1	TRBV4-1	TGCGCCAGCAGCCTCGGGGGGGTCGGGACTGAAGCTTTCTTT	CASSLGGVGTEAFF
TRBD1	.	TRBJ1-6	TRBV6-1	TGTGCCAGCAGTGAAGCACAGGGGGATAATTCACCCCTCCACTTT	CASSEAQGDNSPLHF
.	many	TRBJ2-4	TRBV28	TGTGCCAGCAGTTTATTCTCGGGGACCAAAAACATTCAGTACTTC	CASSLFSGTKNIQYF
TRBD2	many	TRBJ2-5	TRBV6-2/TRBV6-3	TGTGCCAGCAGTACTGGACTAGCTCCAGGGACCCAGTACTTC	CASSTGLAPGTQYF
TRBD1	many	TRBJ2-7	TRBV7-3	TGTGCCAGCACCCCAGGGGGACAAGACTACGAGCAGTACTTC	CASTPGGQDYEQYF
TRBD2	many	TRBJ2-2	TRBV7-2	TGTGCCAGCAGCCCTAGCGGGATCGACACCGGGGAGCTGTTTTTT	CASSPSGIDTGELFF
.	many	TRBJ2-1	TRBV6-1	TGTGCCAGCACCAACCGTGGGGGGTCTAAAGTGGCTTGGGGTGAGCAGTTCTTC	CASTNRGGSKVAWGEQFF
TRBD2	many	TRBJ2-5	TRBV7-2	TGTGCCAGCAGCTTATCTCGGACTAGCGGGCAAGAGACCCAGTACTTC	CASSLSRTSGQETQYF
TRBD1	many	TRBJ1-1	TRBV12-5	TGTGCTAGTGGTTTTCACAGGGGAGTGAACACTGAAGCTTTCTTT	CASGFHRGVNTEAFF
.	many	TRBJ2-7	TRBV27	TGTGCCAGCAGTTTTCACCCTAGGACGATTTACGAGCAGTACTTC	CASSFHPRTIYEQYF
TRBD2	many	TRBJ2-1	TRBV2	TGTGCCAGCAGCACTAGCGGGGCCGGGAGGGATGAGCAGTTCTTC	CASSTSGAGRDEQFF
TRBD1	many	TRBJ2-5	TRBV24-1	TGTGCCACCAGTGATAGGACAGGGGGCTTGAAGACCCAGTACTTC	CATSDRTGGLKTQYF
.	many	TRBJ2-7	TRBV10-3	TGTGCCATCAGTGACGGTGGGCAGGGGCAGTACTTC	CAISDGGQGQYF
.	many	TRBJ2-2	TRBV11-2	TGTGCCAGCAGCTTAAGGCCGGCTATGGCCGGGGAGCTGTTTTTT	CASSLRPAMAGELFF
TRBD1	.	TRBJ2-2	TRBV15	TGTGCCACCAGCAGTCTACAGGGGGCAGTGGCCGGGGAGCTGTTTTTT	CATSSLQGAVAGELFF
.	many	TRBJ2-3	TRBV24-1	TGTGCCACCAGTGATACTACAGATACGCAGTATTTT	CATSDTTDTQYF
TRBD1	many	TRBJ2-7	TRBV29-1	TGCAGCGTGGGGGCCTCTACAGGGGCACTTACCTCCTACGAGCAGTACTTC	CSVGASTGALTSYEQYF